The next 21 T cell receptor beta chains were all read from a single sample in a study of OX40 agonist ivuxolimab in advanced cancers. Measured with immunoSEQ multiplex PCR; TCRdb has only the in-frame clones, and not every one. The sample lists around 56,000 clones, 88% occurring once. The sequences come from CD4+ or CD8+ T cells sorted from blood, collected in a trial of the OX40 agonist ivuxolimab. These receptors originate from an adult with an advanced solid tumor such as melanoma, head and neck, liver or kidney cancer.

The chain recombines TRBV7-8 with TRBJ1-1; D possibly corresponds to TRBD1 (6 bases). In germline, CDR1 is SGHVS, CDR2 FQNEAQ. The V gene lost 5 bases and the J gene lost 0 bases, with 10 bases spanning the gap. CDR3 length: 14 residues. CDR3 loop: CASSPGGLNTEAFF. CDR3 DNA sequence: TGTGCCAGCAGCCCCGGGGGCCTGAACACTGAAGCTTTCTTT.

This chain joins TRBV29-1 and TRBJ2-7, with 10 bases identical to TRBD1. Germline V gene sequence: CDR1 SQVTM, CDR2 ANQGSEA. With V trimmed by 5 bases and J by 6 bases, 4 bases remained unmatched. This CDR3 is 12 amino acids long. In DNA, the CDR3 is TGCAGCGTTCAGACAGGGGGCGGCGAGCAGTACGTC. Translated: CSVQTGGGEQYV.

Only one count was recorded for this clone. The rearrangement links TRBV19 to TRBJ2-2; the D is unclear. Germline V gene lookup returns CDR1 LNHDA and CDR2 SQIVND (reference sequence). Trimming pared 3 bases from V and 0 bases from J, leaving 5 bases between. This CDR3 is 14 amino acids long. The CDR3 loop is CASSITPNTGELFF. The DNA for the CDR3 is TGTGCCAGTAGTATCACTCCGAACACCGGGGAGCTGTTTTTT.

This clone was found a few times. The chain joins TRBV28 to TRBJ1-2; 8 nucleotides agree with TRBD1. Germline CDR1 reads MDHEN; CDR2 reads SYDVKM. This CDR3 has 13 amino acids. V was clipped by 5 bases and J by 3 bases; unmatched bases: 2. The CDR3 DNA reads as TGTGCCAGCAGTCGGGACAGGTACTATGGCTACACCTTC. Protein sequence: CASSRDRYYGYTF.

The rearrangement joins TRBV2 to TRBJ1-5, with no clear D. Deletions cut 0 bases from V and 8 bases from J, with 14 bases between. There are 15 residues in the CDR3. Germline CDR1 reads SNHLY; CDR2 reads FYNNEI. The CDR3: CASSEAGNGVKPQHF. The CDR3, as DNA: TGTGCCAGCAGTGAAGCAGGCAACGGGGTTAAGCCCCAGCATTTT.

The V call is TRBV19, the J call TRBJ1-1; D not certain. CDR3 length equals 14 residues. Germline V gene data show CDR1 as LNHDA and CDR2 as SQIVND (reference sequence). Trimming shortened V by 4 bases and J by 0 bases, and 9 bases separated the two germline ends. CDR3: CASSRAEMNTEAFF. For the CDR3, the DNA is TGTGCCAGTAGTAGAGCCGAGATGAACACTGAAGCTTTCTTT. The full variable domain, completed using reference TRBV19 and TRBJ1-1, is DGGITQSPKYLFRKEGQNVTLSCEQNLNHDAMYWYRQDPGQGLRLIYYSQIVNDFQKGDIAEGYSVSREKKESFPLTVTSAQKNPTAFYLCASSRAEMNTEAFFGQGTRLTVV.

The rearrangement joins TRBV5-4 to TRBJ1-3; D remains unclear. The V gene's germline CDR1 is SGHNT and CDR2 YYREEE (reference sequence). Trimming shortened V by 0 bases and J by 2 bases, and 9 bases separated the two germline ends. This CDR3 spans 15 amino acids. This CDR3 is CASSLDRAAGNTIYF. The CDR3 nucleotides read TGTGCCAGCAGCTTGGACAGAGCCGCTGGAAACACCATATATTTT. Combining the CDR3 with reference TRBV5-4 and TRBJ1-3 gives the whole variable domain ETGVTQSPTHLIKTRGQQVTLRCSSQSGHNTVSWYQQALGQGPQFIFQYYREEENGRGNFPPRFSGLQFPNYSSELNVNALELDDSALYLCASSLDRAAGNTIYFGEGSWLTVV.

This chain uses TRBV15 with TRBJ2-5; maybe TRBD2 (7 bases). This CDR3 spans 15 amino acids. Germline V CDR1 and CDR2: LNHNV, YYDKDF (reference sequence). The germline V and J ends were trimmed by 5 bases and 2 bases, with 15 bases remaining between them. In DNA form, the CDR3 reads TGTGCCACCAGCGGAAGGGGGGGAAAGCAAGAGACCCAGTACTTC. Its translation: CATSGRGGKQETQYF.

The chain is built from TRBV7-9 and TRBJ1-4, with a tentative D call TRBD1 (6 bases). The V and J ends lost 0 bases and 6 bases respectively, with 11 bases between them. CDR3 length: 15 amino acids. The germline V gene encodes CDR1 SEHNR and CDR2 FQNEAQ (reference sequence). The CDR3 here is CASSLASGEDEKLFF. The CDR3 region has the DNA TGTGCCAGCAGCTTAGCGTCAGGGGAGGATGAAAAACTGTTTTTT. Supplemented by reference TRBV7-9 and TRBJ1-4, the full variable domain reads DTGVSQNPRHKITKRGQNVTFRCDPISEHNRLYWYRQTLGQGPEFLTYFQNEAQLEKSRLLSDRFSAERPKGSFSTLEIQRTEQGDSAMYLCASSLASGEDEKLFFGSGTQLSVL.

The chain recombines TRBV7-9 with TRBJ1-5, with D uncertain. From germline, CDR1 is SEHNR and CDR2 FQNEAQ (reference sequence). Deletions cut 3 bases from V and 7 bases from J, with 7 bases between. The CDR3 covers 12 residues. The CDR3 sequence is CASSFRRQPQHF. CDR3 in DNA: TGTGCCAGCAGCTTCCGGAGACAGCCCCAGCATTTT.

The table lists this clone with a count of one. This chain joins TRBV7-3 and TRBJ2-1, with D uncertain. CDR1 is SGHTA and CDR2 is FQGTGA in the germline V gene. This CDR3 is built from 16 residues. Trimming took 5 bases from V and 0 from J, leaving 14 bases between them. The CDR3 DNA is TGTGCCAGCAGCCCGCTTTCCGGAAGCTCCTACAATGAGCAGTTCTTC. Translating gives CASSPLSGSSYNEQFF.

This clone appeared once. DNA for the CDR3: TGCAGCGTTGATAGGTACCTATACAATGAGCAGTTCTTC. Protein product: CSVDRYLYNEQFF. The chain is built from TRBV29-1 and TRBJ2-1; D gene unclear. CDR3 size: 13 residues. V gave up 3 bases and J gave up 4 bases, with 10 bases separating them. The germline V gene encodes CDR1 SQVTM and CDR2 ANQGSEA.

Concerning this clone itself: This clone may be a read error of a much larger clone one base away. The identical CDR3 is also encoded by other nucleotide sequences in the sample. The DNA of the CDR3 is TGCAGCGTTCCTATGAGCACTGAAGCTTTCTTT. Translated, it gives CSVPMSTEAFF. The chain carries TRBV29-1 and TRBJ1-1, with unresolved D. The germline gives CDR1 SQVTM, CDR2 ANQGSEA. V was clipped by 5 bases and J by 4 bases, with 8 bases between them. The CDR3 has 11 residues.

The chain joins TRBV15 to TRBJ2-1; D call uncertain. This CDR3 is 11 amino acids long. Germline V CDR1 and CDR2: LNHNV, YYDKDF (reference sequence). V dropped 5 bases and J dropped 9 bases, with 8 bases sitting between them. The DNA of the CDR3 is TGTGCCACCAGCGGCTGGACTGAGCAGTTCTTC. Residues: CATSGWTEQFF.

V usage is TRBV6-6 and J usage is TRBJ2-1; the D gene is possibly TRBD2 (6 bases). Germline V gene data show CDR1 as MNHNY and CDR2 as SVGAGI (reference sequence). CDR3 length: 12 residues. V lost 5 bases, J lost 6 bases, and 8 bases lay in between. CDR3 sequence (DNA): TGTGCCAGCAGTCGGGACTCCAATGAGCAGTTCTTC. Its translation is CASSRDSNEQFF.

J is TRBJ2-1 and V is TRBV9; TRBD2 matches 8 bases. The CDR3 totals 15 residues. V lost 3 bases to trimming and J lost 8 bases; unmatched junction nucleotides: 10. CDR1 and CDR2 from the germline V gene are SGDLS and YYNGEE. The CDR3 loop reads CASSGSGSILDEQFF. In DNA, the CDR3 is TGTGCCAGCAGCGGGAGCGGGAGCATTTTGGATGAGCAGTTCTTC.

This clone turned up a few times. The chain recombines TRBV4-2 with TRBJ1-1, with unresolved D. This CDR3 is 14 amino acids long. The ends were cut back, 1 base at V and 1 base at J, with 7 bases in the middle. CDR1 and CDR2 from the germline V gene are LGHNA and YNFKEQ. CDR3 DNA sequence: TGTGCCAGCAGCCAAGTTGGGGAGAACACTGAAGCTTTCTTT. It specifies CASSQVGENTEAFF.

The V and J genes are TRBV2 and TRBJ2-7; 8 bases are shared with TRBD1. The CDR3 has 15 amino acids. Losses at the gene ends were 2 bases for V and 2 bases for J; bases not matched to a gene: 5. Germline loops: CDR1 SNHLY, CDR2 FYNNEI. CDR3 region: CASSEHGTGAYEQYF. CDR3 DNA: TGTGCCAGCAGTGAACACGGGACAGGAGCCTACGAGCAGTACTTC.

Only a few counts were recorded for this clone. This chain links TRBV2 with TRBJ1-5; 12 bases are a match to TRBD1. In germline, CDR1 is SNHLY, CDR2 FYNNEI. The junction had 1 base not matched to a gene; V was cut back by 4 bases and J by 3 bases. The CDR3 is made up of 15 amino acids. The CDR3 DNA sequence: TGTGCCAGCAGTGGGGACAGGGGGCACAATCAGCCCCAGCATTTT. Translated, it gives CASSGDRGHNQPQHF.

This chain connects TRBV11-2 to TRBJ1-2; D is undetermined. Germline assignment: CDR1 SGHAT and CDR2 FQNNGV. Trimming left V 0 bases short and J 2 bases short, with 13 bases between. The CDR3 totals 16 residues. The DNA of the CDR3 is TGTGCCAGCAGCTTAGATCTTGCGGTGGAGAACTATGGCTACACCTTC. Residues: CASSLDLAVENYGYTF.

The CDR3 DNA reads as TGTGCCAGCAGCGTAGGGGTCGGCGAGACCCAGTACTTC. It translates to CASSVGVGETQYF. This rearrangement joins TRBV9 to TRBJ2-5; D uncertain. CDR1 is SGDLS, CDR2 YYNGEE, per germline. The CDR3 is 13 amino acids. With 0 bases removed from V and 5 bases from J, the gap between germline ends came to 8 bases. Filled out from reference TRBV9 and TRBJ2-5, the complete variable domain reads DSGVTQTPKHLITATGQRVTLRCSPRSGDLSVYWYQQSLDQGLQFLIQYYNGEERAKGNILERFSAQQFPDLHSELNLSSLELGDSALYFCASSVGVGETQYFGPGTRLLVL.